This T cell receptor (beta chain) emerged from a study of cytomegalovirus exposure and HLA in healthy donors. Note on this clone: Its target is unknown.

The CDR3 has 15 amino acids. Germline values: CDR1 SGHRS, CDR2 YFSETQ. Trimming removed 2 bases from V and 2 bases from J; junction bases left unmatched: 6. General study findings and limits: In a later analysis, V- and J-gene trimming of beta chains associated with a DCLRE1C missense variant, replicated independently.

The PCR contained 60 Vbeta and 13 Jbeta primers. This table comes from immunoSEQ multiplex PCR, and its TCRdb copy is limited to in-frame clones, with some not included. Here the sample spans 150,000 to 200,000 clones, approximately 79% being singletons. At the time of sampling, donors were nominally healthy, though unrecorded immune exposures were likely. The sequencing sample was made of PBMCs. This sequence joins TRBV5-1 and TRBJ2-7, with 8 bases that match TRBD1. The receptor's source is a human donor in good health. Here the CDR3 reads CASSLSLQGAYEQYF. For the CDR3, the DNA is TGCGCCAGCAGCTTATCGTTACAGGGGGCCTACGAGCAGTACTTC.